This TCR beta chain appears in the sequencing data of a study of Ad26.COV2.S vaccination and SARS-CoV-2 variants. As for the study in general: Donor was one of the participants in the Ad26.COV2.S arm of the COV1001 trial.

Treatment given: 19 received Ad26.COV2.S at low or high dose, single or two shots; roughly five received placebo; per-sample allocation not given. The samples were gathered on day 63 after the first injection of vaccine or placebo. Recruitment in Boston yielded a donor of adult age, 18-55 years. What was given as vaccine was an Ad26 vector encoding Wuhan-strain SARS-CoV-2 spike. Notes on this clone: Its target is not known.

Here immunoSEQ multiplex PCR was the method, and the copy in TCRdb shows in-frame clones only, minus some. The sample yields hundreds of thousands of clones, more than 80% seen once. V lost 5 bases and J lost 4; bases outside the gene matches: 8. Per germline, CDR1 MNHEY and CDR2 SVGAGI. The CDR3 contains 14 residues. General study findings and limits: Placebo recipients showed lower spike-specific TCR breadth than vaccinees.

The TCR sequence derives from a person aged 18-65 years who received the Ad26.COV2.S COVID-19 vaccine or a placebo. The gene calls are TRBV6-5 and TRBJ2-7; 7 bases fit TRBD2. The starting material was peripheral blood, obtained in a trial of Ad26.COV2.S vaccine versus placebo. The CDR3 reads CASSPHGGVYEQYF. The CDR3 DNA reads TGTGCCAGCAGTCCCCATGGGGGGGTTTACGAGCAGTACTTC.